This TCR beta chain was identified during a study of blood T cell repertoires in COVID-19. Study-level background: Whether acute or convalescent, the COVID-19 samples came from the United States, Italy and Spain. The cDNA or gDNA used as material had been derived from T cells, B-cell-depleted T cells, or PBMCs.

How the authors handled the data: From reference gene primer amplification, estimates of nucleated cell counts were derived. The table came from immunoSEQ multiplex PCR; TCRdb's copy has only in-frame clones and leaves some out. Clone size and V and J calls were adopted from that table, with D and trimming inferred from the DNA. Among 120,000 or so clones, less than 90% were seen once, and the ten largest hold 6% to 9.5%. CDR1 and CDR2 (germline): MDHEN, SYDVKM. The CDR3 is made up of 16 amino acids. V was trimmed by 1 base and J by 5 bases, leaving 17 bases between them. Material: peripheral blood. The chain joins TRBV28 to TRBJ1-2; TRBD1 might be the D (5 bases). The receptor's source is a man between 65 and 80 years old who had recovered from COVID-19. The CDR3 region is CASSLFRRATVYGYTF. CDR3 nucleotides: TGTGCCAGCAGTTTATTCCGCAGGGCGACAGTTTATGGCTACACCTTC.